A single sample gave rise to the 20 T cell receptor beta chains below, sequenced in a study of cytomegalovirus exposure and HLA in healthy donors. Amplification used 60 Vbeta primers and 13 Jbeta primers. Clones were read by immunoSEQ multiplex PCR, and TCRdb kept only the in-frame ones, dropping some. In the table there are over 200,000 clones, around four fifths of which are singletons. What was sequenced was PBMCs. All receptors come from a woman in her fifties or sixties in good health and CMV-seropositive.

A word on this clone: Different DNA sequences within this sample yield the same CDR3. The rearrangement links TRBV15 to TRBJ2-7, with a tentative D call TRBD2 (6 bases). This CDR3 is built from 15 residues. Trimming took 0 bases from V and 3 from J, leaving 12 bases between them. Per the germline V gene, CDR1 is LNHNV and CDR2 is YYDKDF (reference sequence). The CDR3: CATSREASGYYEQYF. CDR3 nucleotide sequence: TGTGCCACCAGCAGAGAAGCCAGCGGGTACTACGAGCAGTACTTC.

This chain uses TRBV19 with TRBJ1-1, with D maybe TRBD1 (6 bases). CDR3 length equals 14 residues. Trimming cost V 5 bases and J 2 bases, with 12 bases left between them. Germline CDR1 LNHDA, CDR2 SQIVND (reference sequence). The CDR3 DNA reads as TGTGCCAGTAGTCGAGGGGGAATTAACACTGAAGCTTTCTTT. It codes for CASSRGGINTEAFF.

The J gene is TRBJ2-3, the V gene TRBV6-5; 12 bases fit TRBD2. V shed 2 bases, J shed 2 bases, and the junction held 2 bases outside the gene matches. Germline assignment: CDR1 MNHEY and CDR2 SVGAGI. CDR3 length equals 16 residues. The CDR3 loop is CASSYGLAGNTDTQYF. The CDR3 DNA is TGTGCCAGCAGTTACGGACTAGCGGGGAACACAGATACGCAGTATTTT.

This clone was seen only once. V and J are TRBV7-2 and TRBJ2-1; 10 bases are a match to TRBD2. The CDR3 loop spans 18 amino acids. Germline V CDR1 and CDR2: SGHTA, FQGNSA. V lost 2 bases and J lost 0; bases outside the gene matches: 7. CDR3 DNA sequence: TGTGCCAGCAGCTTAAAGGATAGCGGGAGGAACTCCTACAATGAGCAGTTCTTC. Its protein product is CASSLKDSGRNSYNEQFF.

The rearrangement joins TRBV28 to TRBJ2-7; 8 bases agree with TRBD1. CDR1 and CDR2 (germline): MDHEN, SYDVKM. The CDR3 runs 12 residues. V lost 10 bases to trimming and J lost 5 bases; unmatched junction nucleotides: 7. The CDR3 DNA sequence: TGTGCCATAGGACAGGGAGAGGACGAGCAGTACTTC. Residues: CAIGQGEDEQYF.

J is TRBJ1-2 and V is TRBV4-3, with TRBD1 matching over 8 bases. With 0 bases clipped from V and 5 bases from J, the junction kept 14 bases outside the gene matches. Germline values: CDR1 LGHNA, CDR2 YSLEER. The length of the CDR3 is 18 residues. The CDR3: CASSQEIRQGALVYGYTF. The CDR3 coding sequence is TGCGCCAGCAGCCAAGAAATTCGGCAGGGGGCGTTGGTTTATGGCTACACCTTC.

The chain is built from TRBV5-1 and TRBJ1-4, with D perhaps TRBD1 (6 bases). The V gene lost 0 bases and the J gene lost 5 bases, with 14 bases spanning the gap. CDR3 length: 16 amino acids. The V gene's germline CDR1 is SGHRS and CDR2 YFSETQ. CDR3 coding DNA: TGCGCCAGCAGCTTGGCGGCGGGGGGGCAAAATGAAAAACTGTTTTTT. Encoded protein: CASSLAAGGQNEKLFF.

The V and J genes are TRBV5-1 and TRBJ2-2; D gene ambiguous. Germline CDR1 reads SGHRS; CDR2 reads YFSETQ. The CDR3 has 15 amino acids. V was pared by 1 base and J by 1 base, with 8 bases between. The CDR3 here is CASSLRSENTGELFF. CDR3 nucleotides: TGCGCCAGCAGCTTGCGGTCCGAGAACACCGGGGAGCTGTTTTTT.

V usage is TRBV27 and J usage is TRBJ1-6, with D possibly TRBD1 on 6 matching bases. CDR3 length: 16 residues. CDR1 and CDR2 (germline): MNHEY, SMNVEV (reference sequence). Deletions cut 0 bases from V and 9 bases from J, with 15 bases between. CDR3 nucleotides: TGTGCCAGCAGTTTATCGATGGGGGCGGCTGGTTCACCCCTCCACTTT. Protein sequence: CASSLSMGAAGSPLHF.

This clone was seen only once. The chain uses TRBV10-3 and TRBJ2-7, with TRBD1 as a possible D gene (6 bases). Germline V gene sequence: CDR1 ENHRY, CDR2 SYGVKD. CDR3 size: 13 residues. Trimming took off 6 bases at V and 6 bases at J, with 15 bases between the two ends. This chain's CDR3 is CAISETGSPEQYF. CDR3 DNA: TGTGCCATCAGCGAAACAGGGTCTCCCGAGCAGTACTTC.

This chain connects TRBV5-1 to TRBJ1-1; D call uncertain. The CDR3 covers 15 residues. Germline V gene lookup returns CDR1 SGHRS and CDR2 YFSETQ. Between the trimmed V and J ends, which lost 0 bases and 5 bases, there was a span of 14 bases. The CDR3 protein is CASSLGAGLFTEAFF. The CDR3 nucleotides are TGCGCCAGCAGCTTGGGGGCAGGCCTCTTTACTGAAGCTTTCTTT.

V usage is TRBV5-1 and J usage is TRBJ2-1; TRBD2 matches at 11 bases. The CDR3 spans 15 residues. Germline CDR1 and CDR2: SGHRS and YFSETQ. Trimming cost V 3 bases and J 5 bases; bases outside gene matches: 4. The CDR3 loop is CASSSLAGAHNEQFF. DNA for the CDR3: TGCGCCAGCAGCTCACTAGCGGGAGCTCACAATGAGCAGTTCTTC. The full variable domain, completed using reference TRBV5-1 and TRBJ2-1, is KAGVTQTPRYLIKTRGQQVTLSCSPISGHRSVSWYQQTPGQGLQFLFEYFSETQRNKGNFPGRFSGRQFSNSRSEMNVSTLELGDSALYLCASSSLAGAHNEQFFGPGTRLTVL.

The rearrangement joins TRBV7-2 to TRBJ1-1, with 8 nucleotides matching TRBD1. Germline V gene sequence: CDR1 SGHTA, CDR2 FQGNSA. The CDR3 contains 13 residues. The trim removed 6 bases at V and 2 bases at J, leaving 2 bases unmatched. The CDR3 DNA follows: TGTGCCAGCAGGGACAGGGCTAACACTGAAGCTTTCTTT. Amino acids: CASRDRANTEAFF.

There are a few counts of this clone. The V call is TRBV9, the J call TRBJ1-1; 9 positions match TRBD1. Looked up from germline, CDR1 is SGDLS and CDR2 is YYNGEE. The V segment lost 4 bases and the J segment 4 bases; nucleotides outside the gene matches: 14. CDR3 length equals 17 residues. The CDR3: CASSPGTGWTEVTEAFF. The CDR3 region has the DNA TGTGCCAGCAGCCCCGGGACAGGGTGGACTGAGGTCACTGAAGCTTTCTTT.

The genes are TRBV4-1 and TRBJ2-7; 10 bases line up with TRBD2. The V segment lost 0 bases and the J segment 3 bases; nucleotides outside the gene matches: 2. Germline CDR1 MGHRA, CDR2 YSYEKL. This CDR3 is built from 15 residues. CDR3 loop: CASSQDRTSGYEQYF. The CDR3 nucleotides read TGCGCCAGCAGCCAAGATAGGACTAGCGGCTACGAGCAGTACTTC.

The rearrangement links TRBV4-2 to TRBJ2-4, with a weak D call TRBD1 (5 bases). Germline CDR1 reads LGHNA; CDR2 reads YNFKEQ. CDR3 size: 15 residues. The V gene lost 0 bases and the J gene lost 6 bases, with 12 bases spanning the gap. The DNA of the CDR3 is TGTGCCAGCAGCCAAGATAAACAGGTCCCAAACATTCAGTACTTC. Amino acid sequence: CASSQDKQVPNIQYF.

The chain joins TRBV7-9 to TRBJ2-7; 15 nucleotides agree with TRBD2. Germline assignment: CDR1 SEHNR and CDR2 FQNEAQ (reference sequence). Germline trimming cut 4 bases from V and 4 bases from J; bases unmatched to any gene: 8. CDR3 length: 17 residues. This CDR3 reads CASSSGLAGGPNYEQYF. In DNA, the CDR3 is TGTGCCAGCAGCTCTGGACTAGCGGGGGGGCCGAATTACGAGCAGTACTTC.

The chain joins TRBV11-2 to TRBJ1-2, with 9 bases aligning to TRBD1. V gave up 4 bases and J gave up 8 bases; unmatched junction bases: 11. From germline, CDR1 is SGHAT and CDR2 FQNNGV. The CDR3 loop spans 15 amino acids. The CDR3 DNA follows: TGTGCCAGCAGCTCGGCTCTAAACAGGGGGCTCGGCTACACCTTC. Translation gives CASSSALNRGLGYTF.

The chain combines TRBV11-1 with TRBJ2-1, with D possibly being TRBD2 (6 bases). The V end was cut by 5 bases, the J end by 7 bases, with 15 bases between. Germline CDR1 SGHAT, CDR2 FQDESV (reference sequence). The CDR3 loop spans 14 amino acids. The CDR3 nucleotides are TGTGCCAGCAGCCGGGTTCTAGCGCTTAATGAGCAGTTCTTC. The encoded protein is CASSRVLALNEQFF. Full variable domain (missing parts from reference TRBV11-1 and TRBJ2-1): EAEVAQSPRYKITEKSQAVAFWCDPISGHATLYWYRQILGQGPELLVQFQDESVVDDSQLPKDRFSAERLKGVDSTLKIQPAELGDSAMYLCASSRVLALNEQFFGPGTRLTVL.

This clone was counted a few times. This sequence joins TRBV5-6 and TRBJ1-2; TRBD1 is a possible D gene (5 bases). This CDR3 contains 13 residues. V was shortened by 3 bases and J by 7 bases, with 13 bases between the two germline ends. Per the germline V gene, CDR1 is SGHDT and CDR2 is YYEEEE. CDR3 nucleotides: TGTGCCAGCAGCTCCCGGTGGGGCTCTGGCTACACCTTC. Its protein is CASSSRWGSGYTF.